This entry features one TCR beta chain sequence. The sample originates from a study of regulatory T cells in long-lasting Graves disease. Time point reported: persistent/refractory GD, antithyroid drugs over 5 years with positive TRAb. RNA isolated from PBMCs was used to make the TCR library. According to the study, TCR beta libraries were built with iRepertoire HTBI primers and CDR3-region Arm-PCR. From the multiplex PCR reads, TCRdb called clonotypes with MiXCR, one entry per CDR3 protein. The sample lists 400,000 to 500,000 distinct CDR3 sequences; 21% were seen once. The CDR3 spans 15 residues. Germline V CDR1 and CDR2: DFQATT, SNEGSKA (reference sequence). Germline trimming cut 6 bases from V and 2 bases from J; bases unmatched to any gene: 6.

The clonotype was recovered from a female donor with Graves disease. The rearrangement joins TRBV20-1 to TRBJ2-1; 11 bases fit TRBD2. Sequencing was performed on peripheral blood mononuclear cells (PBMCs), taken when the disease was refractory, from a patient treated with antithyroid drugs. CDR3 coding DNA: TGCAGTGCACGACTAGCGGGGTCAACCTACAATGAGCAGTTCTTC. Its translation: CSARLAGSTYNEQFF.